Shown below are 9 T cell receptor beta chains from a single sample sequenced in a study of blood T cell repertoires in COVID-19 (dated by TCRdb to 2020 to 2021). The receptor library was made with the immunoSEQ multiplex PCR assay. TCRdb provides this immuneACCESS table in a form limited to in-frame rearrangements. Some clones are lacking; in checked studies, under half of them reflect an unresolved V gene, and why the rest are absent is not known. The sample includes about 190,000 clones, with about 88% observed a single time. Under 30% of the sample is taken by the ten largest. Input material: PBMCs or T cells enriched from blood (not recorded which). Source of these receptors: a woman aged 40 to 50 in a cohort exposed to, infected with or recovered from COVID-19 (not recorded which).

This chain links TRBV6-5 with TRBJ2-1, with D possibly matching TRBD1 (6 bases). From germline, CDR1 is MNHEY and CDR2 SVGAGI. The CDR3 consists of 13 residues. V was pared by 6 bases and J by 6 bases, with 12 bases between. The CDR3 DNA sequence: TGTGCCAGCAGCTGGACAGAACTCAATGAGCAGTTCTTC. The encoded protein is CASSWTELNEQFF.

Comment on this clone: Other DNA sequences in the sample encode the same CDR3. V usage is TRBV19 and J usage is TRBJ1-1; a weak D match, TRBD1 (5 bases). CDR3 length: 13 residues. Trimming took off 1 base at V and 2 bases at J, with 5 bases between the two ends. Germline V gene sequence: CDR1 LNHDA, CDR2 SQIVND (reference sequence). The DNA of the CDR3 is TGTGCCAGTAGTATAGGGGGCAACACTGAAGCTTTCTTT. Its protein is CASSIGGNTEAFF.

The V call is TRBV30, the J call TRBJ1-1; D gene uncertain. V was cut by 4 bases and J by 11 bases, with 14 bases left in between. The germline V gene has CDR1 GTSNPN and CDR2 SVGIG (reference sequence). The CDR3 consists of 11 residues. The CDR3 protein is CAWTGGIRAFF. CDR3 nucleotides: TGTGCCTGGACGGGAGGGATTCGGGCTTTCTTT.

The chain links TRBV11-2 to TRBJ1-2; D gene ambiguous. V was shortened by 5 bases and J by 5 bases, with 15 bases between the two germline ends. This CDR3 region has 14 residues. CDR1 and CDR2 (germline): SGHAT, FQNNGV. The CDR3 DNA is TGTGCCAGCAGCGTAAATCTAGAAGGTTATGGCTACACCTTC. It codes for CASSVNLEGYGYTF.

The genes are TRBV24-1 and TRBJ1-1; 9 bases align to TRBD1. Germline V lookup: CDR1 KGHDR, CDR2 SFDVKD. The ends lost 1 base at V and 3 bases at J; junction bases unmatched: 8. The CDR3 has 17 amino acids. CDR3 sequence reads: CATSDFGGDRVYTEAFF. For the CDR3, the DNA is TGTGCCACCAGTGATTTTGGGGGGGACAGGGTCTACACTGAAGCTTTCTTT.

V is TRBV6-5 and J is TRBJ1-2; no clear D gene. The length of the CDR3 is 14 residues. Germline loops: CDR1 MNHEY, CDR2 SVGAGI. V was trimmed by 10 bases and J by 1 base, leaving 16 bases between them. The CDR3 spells CATGGRPINYGYTF. The CDR3, as DNA: TGTGCCACCGGAGGACGGCCAATTAACTATGGCTACACCTTC.

J is TRBJ2-5 and V is TRBV10-1; 7 bases fit TRBD1. The V gene end was trimmed by 3 bases and the J gene end by 3 bases; junction bases not matched to a gene: 7. CDR1 and CDR2 from the germline V gene are WNHNN and SYGVQD (reference sequence). This CDR3 is 15 amino acids long. In DNA form, the CDR3 reads TGCGCCAGCAGTGACCCCTCAGACAGGGAAGAGACCCAGTACTTC. Protein sequence: CASSDPSDREETQYF.

This chain uses TRBV6-6 with TRBJ1-5; 7 positions agree with TRBD1. V shed 2 bases and J 3 bases; nucleotides not matched to a gene: 4. This CDR3 spans 15 amino acids. CDR1 is MNHNY and CDR2 is SVGAGI in the germline V gene (reference sequence). The CDR3 coding sequence is TGTGCCAGCAGTTACCCACAGGGGCCCAATCAGCCCCAGCATTTT. Its translation is CASSYPQGPNQPQHF.

V and J are TRBV23-1 and TRBJ1-1; TRBD1 matches 7 bases. TRBV23-1 is annotated as an ORF whose role is uncertain. This CDR3 contains 18 residues. The V segment lost 0 bases and the J segment 4 bases; nucleotides outside the gene matches: 14. DNA for the CDR3: TGCGCCAGCAGTCAATCGACAGGGCGGTTTTTCGTGGTCACTGAAGCTTTCTTT. It encodes CASSQSTGRFFVVTEAFF.